The 2 T cell receptor beta chains reported below all come from one sample, sequenced in a study of technical replicates of blood from several donors. Sequenced by immunoSEQ multiplex PCR; TCRdb stores in-frame clones only, minus some. Among just over 70,000 clones, 90% to 95% were seen once, and the ten largest hold 0.39%. The specimen sequenced was T cells isolated from PBMCs. The receptors here all came from a human donor in good health.

The gene calls are TRBV9 and TRBJ2-7, with 14 positions matching TRBD2. V gave up 3 bases and J gave up 7 bases; unmatched junction bases: 6. The CDR3 loop spans 15 amino acids. CDR1 SGDLS and CDR2 YYNGEE come from the germline V gene. CDR3 in amino acids: CASSGGLAGGREQYF. In DNA form, the CDR3 reads TGTGCCAGCAGCGGCGGACTAGCGGGAGGCCGTGAGCAGTACTTC. The complete variable domain, with remaining parts taken from reference TRBV9 and TRBJ2-7, reads DSGVTQTPKHLITATGQRVTLRCSPRSGDLSVYWYQQSLDQGLQFLIQYYNGEERAKGNILERFSAQQFPDLHSELNLSSLELGDSALYFCASSGGLAGGREQYFGPGTRLTVT.

The chain is built from TRBV4-1 and TRBJ2-7; perhaps TRBD1 as D (5 bases). The germline V gene encodes CDR1 MGHRA and CDR2 YSYEKL. The CDR3 covers 16 residues. Deletions cut 1 base from V and 2 bases from J, with 15 bases between. DNA for the CDR3: TGCGCCAGCAGCCAAGGGATTCTCGGACAAACCTACGAGCAGTACTTC. This gives the protein CASSQGILGQTYEQYF.